The T cell receptor beta chain under discussion was sequenced for a study of beta chain features in type 1 diabetes. Turning to the study itself: All samples together contributed 95 million to 110 million sorted cells for examination.

In regard to this clone: Its antigen is still unknown.

General study results and limits: All four CD4+ subsets of Type 1 diabetes patients contained TCRB CDR3s that were moderately but significantly shorter. VDJ junctions in type 1 diabetes patients carried more deletions and fewer insertions. Whether TCRB rearrangement is influenced by HLA type was left unresolved in this analysis.

Expressed TCRB transcripts were sequenced after all isolated RNA was converted to cDNA. Each sample of naive, central memory or regulatory T cells had, on average, around 4 million reads. Generated by immunoSEQ multiplex PCR, the TCRdb table keeps only in-frame clones and is missing some. This sample has fewer than 350,000 clones, with about 15% found just once. Trimming left V 6 bases short and J 9 bases short, with 25 bases between. CDR3 length: 15 residues. Germline V gene lookup returns CDR1 SQVTM and CDR2 ANQGSEA. This chain links TRBV29-1 with TRBJ2-3; TRBD2 might be the D (5 bases). The source of this sequence is a man aged 18-30 years with type 1 diabetes. The specimen sequenced was naive CD4+ T cells from blood. Written as DNA, the CDR3 is TGCAGCGTAGCACGGGAACCCCGGGTCGCGAAGACGCAGTATTTT. Amino acid sequence: CSVAREPRVAKTQYF.